The clone carrying this T cell receptor beta chain was counted a few times. Antigen: not known. The sample is drawn from a study of blood T cells in healthy people across ages. The study, taken as a whole, reports: In older individuals, TCR beta diversity per million T cells was lower, falling roughly linearly with age. Higher diversity and more naive CD4+ cells were features of long-lived donors, compared to aged donors.

With a J-beta primer mix and a sample-barcoded 5' primer, a second PCR ran about 7 to 12 cycles. One entry per CDR3 protein results from TCRdb running MiXCR on the 5' RACE reads. The repertoire holds a few hundred thousand distinct CDR3 sequences, with roughly a quarter as singletons. V was pared by 2 bases and J by 7 bases, with 18 bases between. This CDR3 is built from 16 residues. Germline V gene sequence: CDR1 SGHTA, CDR2 FQGNSA. These same records also appear under a second study, on T cells of mothers and their children.

The sample consisted of blood. The chain couples TRBV7-2 to TRBJ2-1; TRBD2 might be the D (6 bases). The sequence derives from a boy aged 2-15 years in good health. CDR3 DNA: TGTGCCAGCAGCTTAAGCGGACCCGGGAGAGGAAATGAGCAGTTCTTC. Its translation: CASSLSGPGRGNEQFF.